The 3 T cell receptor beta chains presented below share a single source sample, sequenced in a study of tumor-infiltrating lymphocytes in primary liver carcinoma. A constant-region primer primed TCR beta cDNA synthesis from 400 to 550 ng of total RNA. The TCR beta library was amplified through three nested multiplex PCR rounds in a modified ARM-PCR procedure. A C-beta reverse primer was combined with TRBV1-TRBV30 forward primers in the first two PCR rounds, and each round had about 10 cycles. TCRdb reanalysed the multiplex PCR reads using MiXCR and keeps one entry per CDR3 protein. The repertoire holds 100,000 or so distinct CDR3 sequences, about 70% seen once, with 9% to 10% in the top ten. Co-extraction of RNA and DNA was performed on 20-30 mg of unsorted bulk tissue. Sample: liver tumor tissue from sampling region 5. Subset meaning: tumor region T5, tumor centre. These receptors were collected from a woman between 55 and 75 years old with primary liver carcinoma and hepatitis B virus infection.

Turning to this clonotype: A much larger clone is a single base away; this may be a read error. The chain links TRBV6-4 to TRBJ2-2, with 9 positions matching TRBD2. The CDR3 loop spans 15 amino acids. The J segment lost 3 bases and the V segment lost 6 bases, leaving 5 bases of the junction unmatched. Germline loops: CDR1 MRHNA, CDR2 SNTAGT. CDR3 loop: CASRRGGLDTGELFF. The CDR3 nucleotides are TGTGCCAGCAGGCGGGGGGGGCTGGACACCGGGGAGCTGTTTTTT.

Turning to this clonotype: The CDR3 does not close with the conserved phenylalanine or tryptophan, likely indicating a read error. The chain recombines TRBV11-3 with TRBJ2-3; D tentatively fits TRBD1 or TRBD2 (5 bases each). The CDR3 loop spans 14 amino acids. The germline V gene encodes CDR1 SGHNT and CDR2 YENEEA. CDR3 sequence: CVSSYRTSTDTQYL. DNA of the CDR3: TGTGTCAGCAGCTACAGGACTAGCACAGATACGCAGTATCTT.

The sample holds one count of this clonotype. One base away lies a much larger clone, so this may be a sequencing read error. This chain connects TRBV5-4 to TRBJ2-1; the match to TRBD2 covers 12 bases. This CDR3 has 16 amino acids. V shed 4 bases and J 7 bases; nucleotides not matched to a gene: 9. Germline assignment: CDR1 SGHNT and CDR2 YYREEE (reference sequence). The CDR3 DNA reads TGTGCCAGCAGCCCCCGACTAGCGGGAGAAACAAATGAGCAGTTCTTC. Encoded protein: CASSPRLAGETNEQFF.